This paragraph reports one TCR beta chain. What it recognizes is unknown. Repertoires were generated with immunoSEQ multiplex PCR, while TCRdb's copy carries only in-frame clones and drops some. The profile shows 120,000 to 150,000 clones, 75% to 90% of them singletons. The CDR3 covers 13 residues. The germline CDR1 and CDR2 sequences are LNHNV and YYDKDF (reference sequence). Trimming pared 1 base from V and 4 bases from J, leaving 8 bases between. This record belongs to a study of T cell responses to AZD1222 COVID-19 vaccine. General study results and limits: Repertoire samples came only from after the peak T cell response. Clonal diversity may have been underestimated, and the donors were mostly white British, with more females than males. Spike-specific TCR depth and breadth grew after two AZD1222 doses. At study baseline, merely roughly 6 AZD1222 recipients were seropositive.

The sample here was peripheral blood, taken on day 0 of AZD1222 vaccination. This clonotype originated in an adult in good health. This rearrangement joins TRBV15 to TRBJ2-7; D gene ambiguous. The chain's CDR3 is CATSRGLGYEQYF. CDR3 DNA sequence: TGTGCCACCAGCAGAGGTCTGGGGTACGAGCAGTACTTC.